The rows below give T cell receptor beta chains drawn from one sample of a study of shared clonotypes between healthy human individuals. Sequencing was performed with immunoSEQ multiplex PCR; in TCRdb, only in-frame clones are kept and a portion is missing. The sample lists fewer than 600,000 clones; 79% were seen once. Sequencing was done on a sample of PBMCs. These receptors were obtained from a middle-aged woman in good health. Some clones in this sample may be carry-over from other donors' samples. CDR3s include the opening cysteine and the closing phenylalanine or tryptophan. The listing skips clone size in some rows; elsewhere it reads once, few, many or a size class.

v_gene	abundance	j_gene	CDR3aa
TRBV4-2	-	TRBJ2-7	CASSLFRDSYEQYF
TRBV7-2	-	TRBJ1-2	CASSFRPKAYYGYTF
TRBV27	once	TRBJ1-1	CASKRGGTEAFF
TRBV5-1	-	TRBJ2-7	CASSLGQGSEQYF
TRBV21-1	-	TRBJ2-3	CASSKGIRERGTDTQYF
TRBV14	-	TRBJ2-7	CASSPGLAGGGYF
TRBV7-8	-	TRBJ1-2	CASSRGQGTGYTF
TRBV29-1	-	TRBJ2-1	CSVGGRAYNEQFF
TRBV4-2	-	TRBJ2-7	CASSQVEGREQYF
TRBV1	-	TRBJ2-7	CTSPSDRKMYEQYF
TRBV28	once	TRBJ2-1	CASSFGGRAIVWQFF
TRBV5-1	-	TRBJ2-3	CASSLGLAGLTDTQYF
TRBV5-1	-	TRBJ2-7	CASSLGGGSGREQYF
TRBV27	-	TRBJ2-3	CASSLTAGADTQYF
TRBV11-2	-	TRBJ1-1	CASSFVIDTEAFF
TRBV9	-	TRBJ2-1	CASTRLAGSYNEQFF
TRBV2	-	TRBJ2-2	CASSGVRVRGGELFF
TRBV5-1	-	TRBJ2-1	CASSSSGRAADEQFF
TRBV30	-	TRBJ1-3	CAFLKGQFSGNTIYF
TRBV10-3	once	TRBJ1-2	CAISKEPTGRYGYTF
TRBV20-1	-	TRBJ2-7	CSADRAYEQYF
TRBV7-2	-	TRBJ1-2	CASSRRQEPNYGYTF
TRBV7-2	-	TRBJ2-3	CASSRDRSTDTQYF
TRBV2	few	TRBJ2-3	CASGGVGTDTQYF
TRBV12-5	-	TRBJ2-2	CASGLVPGGEGTGELFF
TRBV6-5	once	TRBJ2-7	CASTDRRAYEQYF
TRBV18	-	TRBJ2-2	CASSRAGGDAGELFF
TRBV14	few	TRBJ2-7	CASTPLNTGDEQYF
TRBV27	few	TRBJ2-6	CASSWADSGANVLTF
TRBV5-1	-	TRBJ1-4	CASSPRTGGVLRKLFF
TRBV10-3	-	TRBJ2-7	CATHPLNGAYEQYF
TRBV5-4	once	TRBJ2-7	CASSQPGPRYEQYF
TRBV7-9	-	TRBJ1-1	CASSPDRTNTEAFF
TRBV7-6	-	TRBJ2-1	CASSLRASGGYEQFF
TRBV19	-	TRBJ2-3	CASSGDFGGTDTQYF
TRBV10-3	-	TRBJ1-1	CAIMGSPNTEAFF
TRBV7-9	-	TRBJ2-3	CASSLVSTDTQYF